The sequence of this T cell receptor (beta chain) was determined in a study of cytomegalovirus exposure and HLA in healthy donors. Study-level results: The sole available immune exposure information was CMV serostatus. A later analysis found TCR association rates differed by HLA locus, highest for DRB1 and lowest for HLA-C.

On this clone itself: Its antigen is still unknown.

Everyone who donated was a healthy bone marrow donor. PCR involved 60 Vbeta and 13 Jbeta primers. Original handling: Approximately 73 million unique TCR beta chains, roughly 12 million shared, were counted in a later analysis. TCRdb's copy holds only in-frame clones and misses some; the assay was immunoSEQ multiplex PCR. V and J calls and clone size are those listed in that table; D and trimming were worked out from the DNA. This sample has 100,000 to 150,000 clones, with about 80% found just once. CDR3 length: 13 residues. V lost 8 bases, J lost 6 bases, and 7 bases stayed unmatched. Per germline, CDR1 MNHNS and CDR2 SASEGT.

The source of this sequence is a boy aged 2 to 9 in good health and CMV-seronegative. The rearrangement joins TRBV6-1 to TRBJ2-3; 8 bases match TRBD1. Sequencing was performed on PBMCs. The CDR3 nucleotides read TGTGCCAGCGTACAGGGGGATTGGGATACGCAGTATTTT. Translation: CASVQGDWDTQYF.